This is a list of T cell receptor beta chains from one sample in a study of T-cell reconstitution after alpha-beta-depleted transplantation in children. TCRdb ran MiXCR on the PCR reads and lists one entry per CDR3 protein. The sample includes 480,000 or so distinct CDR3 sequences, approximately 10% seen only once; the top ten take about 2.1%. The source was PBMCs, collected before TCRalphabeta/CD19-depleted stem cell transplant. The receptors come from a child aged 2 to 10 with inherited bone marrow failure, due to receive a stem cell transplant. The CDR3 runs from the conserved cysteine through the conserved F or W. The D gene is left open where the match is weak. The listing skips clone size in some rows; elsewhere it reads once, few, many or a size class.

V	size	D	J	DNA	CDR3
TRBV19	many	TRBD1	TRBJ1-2	TGTGCCAGTAGTACCGGGACAGGGGCTAACTATGGCTACACCTTC	CASSTGTGANYGYTF
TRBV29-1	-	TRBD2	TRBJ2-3	TGCAGCGTTGCTAGCGGGTCTAGCACAGATACGCAGTATTTT	CSVASGSSTDTQYF
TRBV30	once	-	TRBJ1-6	TGTGCCTGGAACACCCCCGGGAGCTCCTATAATTCACCCCTCCACTTT	CAWNTPGSSYNSPLHF
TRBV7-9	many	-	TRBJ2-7	TGTGCCAGCAGCGACGACGCCGCTTCCTACGAGCAGTACTTC	CASSDDAASYEQYF
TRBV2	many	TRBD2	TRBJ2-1	TGTGCCAGCAGTGACGGACTTGGACTAGCGGGAGGGGTCACCTACAATGAGCAGTTCTTC	CASSDGLGLAGGVTYNEQFF
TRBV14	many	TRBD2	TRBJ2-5	TGTGCCAGCAGCCGCCGACTAGCGGGAGAAGAGACCCAGTACTTC	CASSRRLAGEETQYF
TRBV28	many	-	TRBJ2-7	TGTGCCAGCAGTCCACGACCGTCAGGGATAGAGTCCTACGAGCAGTACTTC	CASSPRPSGIESYEQYF
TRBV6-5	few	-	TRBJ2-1	TGTGCCAGCAGTTACACCCCGGGACTTTACTCCTACAATGAGCAGTTCTTC	CASSYTPGLYSYNEQFF
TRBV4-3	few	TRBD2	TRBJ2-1	TGCGCCAGCAGCCAAGATGGGGCTAGCGGAAGCTCCTACAATGAGCAGTTCTTC	CASSQDGASGSSYNEQFF
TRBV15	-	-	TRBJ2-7	TGTGCCACCAGCCCATACCCCGGGCTGGGCTACGAGCAGTACTTC	CATSPYPGLGYEQYF
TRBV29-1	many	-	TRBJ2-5	TGCAGCGTGATACCCGTGGGGGGACCCCAAGAGACCCAGTACTTC	CSVIPVGGPQETQYF
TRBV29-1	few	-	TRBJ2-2	TGCAGCGTTGTGGACTCCCACACCGGGGAGCTGTTTTTT	CSVVDSHTGELFF
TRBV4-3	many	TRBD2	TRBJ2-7	TGCGCCAGCAGCCAATTAGCGGGGGCCGAGCAGTACTTC	CASSQLAGAEQYF
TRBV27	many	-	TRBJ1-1	TGTGCCAGCAGTCGACCGGGGATTTTGAACACTGAAGCTTTCTTT	CASSRPGILNTEAFF
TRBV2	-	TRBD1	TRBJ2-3	TGTGCCTGCTGTTTTATTCCCCGTATGGGACAGGGTCGGGCAGATACGCAGTATTTT	CACCFIPRMGQGRADTQYF
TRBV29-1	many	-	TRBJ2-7	TGCAGCGTTGAAGTACGGGTAGCACACAGGTCAGCCTACGAGCAGTACTTC	CSVEVRVAHRSAYEQYF
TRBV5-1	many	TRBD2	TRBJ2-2	TGCGCCAGCAGCGGCGGGGGTACGAACACCGGGGAGCTGTTTTTT	CASSGGGTNTGELFF
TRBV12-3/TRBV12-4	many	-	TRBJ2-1	TGTGCCAGCAGTTCCAGGAGCTCCTACAATGAGCAGTTCTTC	CASSSRSSYNEQFF
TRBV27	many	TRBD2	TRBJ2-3	TGTGCCAGCAGTTTGGGACTAGCGGGACGAGATACGCAGTATTTT	CASSLGLAGRDTQYF
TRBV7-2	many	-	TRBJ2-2	TGTGCCAGCAGCTTTGATCGGTTCACCGGGGAGCTGTTTTTT	CASSFDRFTGELFF
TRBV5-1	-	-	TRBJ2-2	TGCGCCAGCAGCTTGGACCGCGAAACCGGGGACCTGTTTTTT	CASSLDRETGDLFF
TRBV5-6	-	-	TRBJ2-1	TGTGCCAGCAGTGGACTGTCCTACAATGAGCAGTTCTTC	CASSGLSYNEQFF
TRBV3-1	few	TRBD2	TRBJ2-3	TGTGCCAGCAGCCAAGATGGCGGGAGGGGTATCAGAGCAGATACGCAGTATTTT	CASSQDGGRGIRADTQYF
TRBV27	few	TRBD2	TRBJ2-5	TGTGCCAGCGGGGTAGCGGGAGCCCACCAAGAGACCCAGTACTTC	CASGVAGAHQETQYF